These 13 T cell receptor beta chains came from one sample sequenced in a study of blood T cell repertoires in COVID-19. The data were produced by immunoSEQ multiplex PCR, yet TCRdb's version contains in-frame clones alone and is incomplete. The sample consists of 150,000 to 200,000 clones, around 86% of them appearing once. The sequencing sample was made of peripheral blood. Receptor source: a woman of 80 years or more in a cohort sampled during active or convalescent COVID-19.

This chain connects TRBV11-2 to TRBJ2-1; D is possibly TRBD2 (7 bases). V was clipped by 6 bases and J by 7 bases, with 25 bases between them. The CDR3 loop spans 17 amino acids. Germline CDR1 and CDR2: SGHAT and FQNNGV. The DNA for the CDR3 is TGTGCCAGCAGGACCCCAGTGGGGAGGGACATCGGAAATGAGCAGTTCTTC. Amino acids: CASRTPVGRDIGNEQFF.

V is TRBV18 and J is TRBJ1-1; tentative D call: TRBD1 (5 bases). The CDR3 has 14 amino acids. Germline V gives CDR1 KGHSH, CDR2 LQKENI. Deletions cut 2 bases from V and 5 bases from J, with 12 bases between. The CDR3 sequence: CASSPNDGGTEAFF. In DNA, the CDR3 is TGTGCCAGCTCACCAAACGACGGGGGAACTGAAGCTTTCTTT.

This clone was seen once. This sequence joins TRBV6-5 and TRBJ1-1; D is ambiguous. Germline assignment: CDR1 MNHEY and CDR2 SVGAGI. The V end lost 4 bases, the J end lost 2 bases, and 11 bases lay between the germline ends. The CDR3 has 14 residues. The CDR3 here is CASSSLWSNTEAFF. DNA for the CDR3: TGTGCCAGCAGTTCGTTATGGAGCAACACTGAAGCTTTCTTT.

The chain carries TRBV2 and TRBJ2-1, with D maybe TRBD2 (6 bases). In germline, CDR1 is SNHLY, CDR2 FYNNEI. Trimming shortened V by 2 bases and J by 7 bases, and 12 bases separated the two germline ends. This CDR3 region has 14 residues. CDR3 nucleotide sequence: TGTGCCAGCAGTGAATCGGGAGTTAGGAATGAGCAGTTCTTC. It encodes CASSESGVRNEQFF.

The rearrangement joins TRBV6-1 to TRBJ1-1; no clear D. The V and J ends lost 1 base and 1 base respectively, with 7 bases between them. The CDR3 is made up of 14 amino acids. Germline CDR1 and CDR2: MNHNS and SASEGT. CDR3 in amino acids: CASSEGSGNTEAFF. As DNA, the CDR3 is TGTGCCAGCAGTGAAGGGTCGGGGAACACTGAAGCTTTCTTT.

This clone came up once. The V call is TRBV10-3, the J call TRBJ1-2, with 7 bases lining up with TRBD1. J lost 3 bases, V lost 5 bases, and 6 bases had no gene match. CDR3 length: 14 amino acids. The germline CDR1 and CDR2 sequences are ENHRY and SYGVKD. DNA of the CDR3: TGTGCCATCAGTCGCACGACAGGGTACTATGGCTACACCTTC. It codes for CAISRTTGYYGYTF.

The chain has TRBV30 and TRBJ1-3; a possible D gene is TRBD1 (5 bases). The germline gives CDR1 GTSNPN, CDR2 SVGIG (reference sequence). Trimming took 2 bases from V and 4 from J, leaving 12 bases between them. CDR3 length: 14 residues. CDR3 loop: CAWSLGQAGNTIYF. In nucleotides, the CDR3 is TGTGCCTGGAGTTTGGGGCAAGCGGGAAACACCATATATTTT.

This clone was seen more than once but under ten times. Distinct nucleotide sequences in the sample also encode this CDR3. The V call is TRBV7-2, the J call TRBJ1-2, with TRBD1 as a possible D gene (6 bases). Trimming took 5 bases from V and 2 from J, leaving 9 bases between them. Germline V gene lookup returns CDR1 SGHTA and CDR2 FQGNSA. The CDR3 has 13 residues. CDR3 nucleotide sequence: TGTGCCAGCAGCCCCGACAGGAACTATGGCTACACCTTC. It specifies CASSPDRNYGYTF.

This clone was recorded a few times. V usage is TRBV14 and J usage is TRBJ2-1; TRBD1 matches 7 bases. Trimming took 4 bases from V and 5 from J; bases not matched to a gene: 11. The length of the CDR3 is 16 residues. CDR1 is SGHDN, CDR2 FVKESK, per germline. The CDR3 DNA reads TGTGCCAGCAGCCGAATCGACAGGGTCCCAAACAATGAGCAGTTCTTC. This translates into CASSRIDRVPNNEQFF.

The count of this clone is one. The CDR3 loop reads CASSLADTAGNTIYF. CDR3 nucleotide sequence: TGCGCCAGCAGCTTGGCGGACACAGCTGGAAACACCATATATTTT. This chain joins TRBV5-1 and TRBJ1-3, with a weak D call TRBD1 (5 bases). The CDR3 is 15 amino acids. CDR1 and CDR2 from the germline V gene are SGHRS and YFSETQ. V was pared by 0 bases and J by 2 bases, with 9 bases between.

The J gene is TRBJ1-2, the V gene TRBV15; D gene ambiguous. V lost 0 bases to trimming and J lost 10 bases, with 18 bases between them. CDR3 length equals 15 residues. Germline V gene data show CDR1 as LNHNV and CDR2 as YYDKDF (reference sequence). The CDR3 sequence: CATSRDRFAPLPYTF. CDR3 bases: TGTGCCACCAGCAGAGATCGGTTCGCCCCTCTACCCTACACCTTC.

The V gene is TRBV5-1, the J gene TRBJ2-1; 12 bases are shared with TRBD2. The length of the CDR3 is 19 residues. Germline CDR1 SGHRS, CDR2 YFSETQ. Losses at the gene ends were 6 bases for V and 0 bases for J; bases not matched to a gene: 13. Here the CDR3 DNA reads TGCGCCAGCACCCCCCTAGCGGGGGGGACAATTAGCTCCTACAATGAGCAGTTCTTC. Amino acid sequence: CASTPLAGGTISSYNEQFF.

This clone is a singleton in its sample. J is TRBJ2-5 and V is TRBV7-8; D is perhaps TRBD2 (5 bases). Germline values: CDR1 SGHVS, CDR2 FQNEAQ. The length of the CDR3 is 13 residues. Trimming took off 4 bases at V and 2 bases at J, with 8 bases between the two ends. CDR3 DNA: TGTGCCAGCAGCTCCCGGGGACAAGAGACCCAGTACTTC. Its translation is CASSSRGQETQYF.